This T cell receptor (beta chain) originates from a study of identical twins. In regard to this clonotype: Its antigen is currently unknown.

Each CDR3 protein is one row after TCRdb ran MiXCR on the 5' RACE reads. The table records over 600,000 distinct CDR3 sequences, around 20% of them present only once. Deletions cut 3 bases from V and 5 bases from J, with 8 bases between. This CDR3 comprises 13 residues. Germline V lookup: CDR1 SGHAT, CDR2 FQNNGV. Notes on the study in general: Memory repertoires showed no such pattern, whereas abundant cord blood beta clonotypes carried fewer insertions.

Another study also made use of these data, one on T cells expressing NK-cell markers. This second study notes: Leadership of the CD3+CD56-NKG2C+ fraction also belonged to these clonotypes in several donors. Whether the expanded NKG2C+ T cell clones recognized HCMV remained unclear.

Sequenced material: PBMCs. The chain has TRBV11-2 and TRBJ2-1, with D unresolved. The sequence was collected from a woman aged 18-29 years in good health. Here the CDR3 reads CASSFSADNEQFF. The CDR3 region has the DNA TGTGCCAGCAGCTTTTCGGCGGACAATGAGCAGTTCTTC. The full variable domain, completed using reference TRBV11-2 and TRBJ2-1, is EAGVAQSPRYKIIEKRQSVAFWCNPISGHATLYWYQQILGQGPKLLIQFQNNGVVDDSQLPKDRFSAERLKGVDSTLKIQPAKLEDSAVYLCASSFSADNEQFFGPGTRLTVL.